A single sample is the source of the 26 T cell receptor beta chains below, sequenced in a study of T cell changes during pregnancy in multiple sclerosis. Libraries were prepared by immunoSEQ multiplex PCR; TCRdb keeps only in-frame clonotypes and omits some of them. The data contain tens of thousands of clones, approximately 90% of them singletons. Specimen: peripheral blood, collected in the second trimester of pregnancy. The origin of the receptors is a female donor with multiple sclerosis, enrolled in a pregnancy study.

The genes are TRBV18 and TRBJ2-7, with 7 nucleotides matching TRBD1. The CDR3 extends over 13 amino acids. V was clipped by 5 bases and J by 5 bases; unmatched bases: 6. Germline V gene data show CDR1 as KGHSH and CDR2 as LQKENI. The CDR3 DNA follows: TGTGCCAGCTCATCCCAAACAGGGGACGAGCAGTACTTC. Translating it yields CASSSQTGDEQYF.

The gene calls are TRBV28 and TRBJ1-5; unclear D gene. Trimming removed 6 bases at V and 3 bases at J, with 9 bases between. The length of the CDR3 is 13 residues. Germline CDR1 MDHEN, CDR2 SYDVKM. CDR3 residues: CASRGSFNQPQHF. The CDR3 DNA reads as TGTGCCAGCAGGGGGAGCTTCAATCAGCCCCAGCATTTT.

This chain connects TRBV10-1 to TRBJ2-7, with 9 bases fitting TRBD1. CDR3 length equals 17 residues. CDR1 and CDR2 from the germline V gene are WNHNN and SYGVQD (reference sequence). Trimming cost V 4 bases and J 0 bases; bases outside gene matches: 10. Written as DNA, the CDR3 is TGCGCCAGCAGTGGGGGACCTACAGGGGGCGGCTCCTACGAGCAGTACTTC. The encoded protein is CASSGGPTGGGSYEQYF.

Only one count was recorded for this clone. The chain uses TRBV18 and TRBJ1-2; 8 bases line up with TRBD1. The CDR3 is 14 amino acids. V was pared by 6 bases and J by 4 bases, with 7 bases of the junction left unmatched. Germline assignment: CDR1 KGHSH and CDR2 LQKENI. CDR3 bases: TGTGCCAGCTCCCGACCGACAGGGGCCTATGGCTACACCTTC. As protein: CASSRPTGAYGYTF.

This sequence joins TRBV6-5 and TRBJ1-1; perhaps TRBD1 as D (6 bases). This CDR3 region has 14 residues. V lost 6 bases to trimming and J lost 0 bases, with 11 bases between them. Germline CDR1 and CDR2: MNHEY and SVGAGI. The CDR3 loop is CASSRDTLNTEAFF. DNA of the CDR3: TGTGCCAGCAGCCGGGACACCTTGAACACTGAAGCTTTCTTT.

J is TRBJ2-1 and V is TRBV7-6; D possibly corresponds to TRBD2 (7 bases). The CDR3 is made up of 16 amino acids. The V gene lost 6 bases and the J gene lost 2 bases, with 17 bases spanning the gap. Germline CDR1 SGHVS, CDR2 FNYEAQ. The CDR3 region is CASSSGGRGPYNEQFF. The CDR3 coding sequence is TGTGCCAGCAGTTCTGGTGGGCGGGGGCCCTACAATGAGCAGTTCTTC.

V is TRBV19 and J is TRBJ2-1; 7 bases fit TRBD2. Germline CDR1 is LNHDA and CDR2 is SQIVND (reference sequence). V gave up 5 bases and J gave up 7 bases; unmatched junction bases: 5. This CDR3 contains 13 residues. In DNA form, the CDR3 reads TGTGCCAGTAGTCGGACTAGTGTTAATGAGCAGTTCTTC. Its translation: CASSRTSVNEQFF.

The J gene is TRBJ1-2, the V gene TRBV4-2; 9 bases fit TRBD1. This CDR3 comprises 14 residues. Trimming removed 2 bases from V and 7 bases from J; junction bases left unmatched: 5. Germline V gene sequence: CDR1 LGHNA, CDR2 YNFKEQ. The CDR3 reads CASSQPGQGSGYTF. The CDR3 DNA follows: TGTGCCAGCAGCCAACCGGGACAGGGAAGTGGCTACACCTTC.

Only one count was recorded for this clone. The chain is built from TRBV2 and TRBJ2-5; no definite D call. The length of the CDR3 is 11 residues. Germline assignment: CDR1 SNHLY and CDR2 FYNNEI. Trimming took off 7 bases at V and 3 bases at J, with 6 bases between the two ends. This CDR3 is CASTYKETQYF. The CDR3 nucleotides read TGTGCCAGCACCTATAAAGAGACCCAGTACTTC. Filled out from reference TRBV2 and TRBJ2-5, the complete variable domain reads EPEVTQTPSHQVTQMGQEVILRCVPISNHLYFYWYRQILGQKVEFLVSFYNNEISEKSEIFDDQFSVERPDGSNFTLKIRSTKLEDSAMYFCASTYKETQYFGPGTRLLVL.

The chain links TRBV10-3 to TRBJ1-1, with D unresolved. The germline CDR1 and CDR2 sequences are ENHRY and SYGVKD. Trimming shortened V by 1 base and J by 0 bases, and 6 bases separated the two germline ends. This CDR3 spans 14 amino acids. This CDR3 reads CAISEWQMNTEAFF. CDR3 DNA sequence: TGTGCCATCAGTGAGTGGCAGATGAACACTGAAGCTTTCTTT.

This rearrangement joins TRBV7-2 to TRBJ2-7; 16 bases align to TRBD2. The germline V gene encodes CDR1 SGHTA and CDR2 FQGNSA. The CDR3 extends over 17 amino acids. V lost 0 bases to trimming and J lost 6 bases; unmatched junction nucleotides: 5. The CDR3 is CASSLAGTSGGAGEQYF. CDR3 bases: TGTGCCAGCAGCTTAGCCGGGACTAGCGGGGGGGCGGGCGAGCAGTACTTC.

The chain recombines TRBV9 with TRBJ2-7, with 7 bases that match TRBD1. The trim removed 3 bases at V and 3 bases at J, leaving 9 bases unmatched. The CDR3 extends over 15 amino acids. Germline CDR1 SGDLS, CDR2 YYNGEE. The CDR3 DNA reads TGTGCCAGCAGCGCCCGACAGGGCTTAGACTACGAGCAGTACTTC. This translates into CASSARQGLDYEQYF. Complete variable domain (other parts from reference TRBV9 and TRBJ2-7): DSGVTQTPKHLITATGQRVTLRCSPRSGDLSVYWYQQSLDQGLQFLIQYYNGEERAKGNILERFSAQQFPDLHSELNLSSLELGDSALYFCASSARQGLDYEQYFGPGTRLTVT.

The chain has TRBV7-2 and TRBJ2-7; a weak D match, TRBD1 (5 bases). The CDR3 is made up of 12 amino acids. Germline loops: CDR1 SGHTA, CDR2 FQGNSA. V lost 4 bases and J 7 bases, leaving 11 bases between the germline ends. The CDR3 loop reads CASSSGSNEQYF. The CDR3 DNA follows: TGTGCCAGCAGCTCAGGGTCTAATGAGCAGTACTTC.

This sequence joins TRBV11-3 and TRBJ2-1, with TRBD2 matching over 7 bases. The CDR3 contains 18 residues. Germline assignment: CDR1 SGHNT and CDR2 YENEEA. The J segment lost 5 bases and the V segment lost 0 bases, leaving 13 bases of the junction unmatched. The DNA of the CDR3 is TGTGCCAGCAGCTTAGACCAGGGCGGGAGTAGCGTACACAATGAGCAGTTCTTC. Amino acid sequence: CASSLDQGGSSVHNEQFF.

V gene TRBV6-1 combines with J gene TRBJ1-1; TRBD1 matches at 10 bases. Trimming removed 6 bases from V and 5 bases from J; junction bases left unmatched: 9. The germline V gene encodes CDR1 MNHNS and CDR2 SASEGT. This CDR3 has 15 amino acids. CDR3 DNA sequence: TGTGCCAGCAGCAAGACAGGGGGCGCTTTGACTGAAGCTTTCTTT. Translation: CASSKTGGALTEAFF.

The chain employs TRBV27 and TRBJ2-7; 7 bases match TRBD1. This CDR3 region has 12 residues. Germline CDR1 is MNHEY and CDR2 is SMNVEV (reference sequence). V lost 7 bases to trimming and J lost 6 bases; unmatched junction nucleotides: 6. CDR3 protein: CASKPNRGEQYF. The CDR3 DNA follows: TGTGCCAGCAAGCCCAACAGGGGCGAGCAGTACTTC.

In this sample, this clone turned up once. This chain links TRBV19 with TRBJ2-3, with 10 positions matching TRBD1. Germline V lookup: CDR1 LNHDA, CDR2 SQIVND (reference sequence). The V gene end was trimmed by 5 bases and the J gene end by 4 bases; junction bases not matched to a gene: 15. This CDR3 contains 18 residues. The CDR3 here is CASSSGTGVPSWADTQYF. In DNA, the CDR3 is TGTGCCAGTAGTTCTGGGACAGGGGTCCCAAGTTGGGCAGATACGCAGTATTTT.

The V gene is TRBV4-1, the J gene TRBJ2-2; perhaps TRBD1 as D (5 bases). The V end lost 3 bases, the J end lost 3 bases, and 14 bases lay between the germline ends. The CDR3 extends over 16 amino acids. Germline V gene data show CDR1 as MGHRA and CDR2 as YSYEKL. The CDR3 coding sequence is TGCGCCAGCAGCCATCCGCAGGGAAGCTACACCGGGGAGCTGTTTTTT. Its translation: CASSHPQGSYTGELFF.

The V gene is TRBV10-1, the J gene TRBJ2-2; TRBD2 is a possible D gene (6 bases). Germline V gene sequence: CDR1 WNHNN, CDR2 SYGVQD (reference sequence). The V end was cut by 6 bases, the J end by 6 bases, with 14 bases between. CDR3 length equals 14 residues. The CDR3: CASSISPGAGELFF. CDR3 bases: TGCGCCAGCAGCATAAGCCCGGGGGCCGGGGAGCTGTTTTTT.

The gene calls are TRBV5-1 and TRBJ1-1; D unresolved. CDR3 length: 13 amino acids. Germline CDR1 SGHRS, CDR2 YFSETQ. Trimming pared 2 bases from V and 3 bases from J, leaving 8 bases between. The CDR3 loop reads CASSFDTYTEAFF. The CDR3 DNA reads TGCGCCAGCAGCTTCGACACATACACTGAAGCTTTCTTT.

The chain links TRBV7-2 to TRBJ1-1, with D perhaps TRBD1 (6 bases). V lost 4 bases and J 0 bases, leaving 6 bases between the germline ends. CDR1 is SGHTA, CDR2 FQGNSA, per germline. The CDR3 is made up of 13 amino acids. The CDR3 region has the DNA TGTGCCAGCAGCTGGGACATGAACACTGAAGCTTTCTTT. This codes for CASSWDMNTEAFF. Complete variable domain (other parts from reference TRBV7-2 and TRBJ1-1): GAGVSQSPSNKVTEKGKDVELRCDPISGHTALYWYRQSLGQGLEFLIYFQGNSAPDKSGLPSDRFSAERTGGSVSTLTIQRTQQEDSAVYLCASSWDMNTEAFFGQGTRLTVV.

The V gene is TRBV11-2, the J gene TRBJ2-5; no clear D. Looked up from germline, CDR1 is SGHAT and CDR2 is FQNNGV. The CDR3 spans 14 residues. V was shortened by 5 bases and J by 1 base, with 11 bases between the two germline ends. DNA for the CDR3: TGTGCCAGCAGCCAGCTGACATTCCAAGAGACCCAGTACTTC. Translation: CASSQLTFQETQYF.

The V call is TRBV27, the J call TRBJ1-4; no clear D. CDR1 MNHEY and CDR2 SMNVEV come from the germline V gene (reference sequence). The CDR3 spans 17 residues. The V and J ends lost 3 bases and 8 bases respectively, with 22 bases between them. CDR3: CASSFQSPLGEGEKLFF. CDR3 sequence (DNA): TGTGCCAGCAGTTTCCAGAGTCCTCTCGGAGAAGGCGAAAAACTGTTTTTT.

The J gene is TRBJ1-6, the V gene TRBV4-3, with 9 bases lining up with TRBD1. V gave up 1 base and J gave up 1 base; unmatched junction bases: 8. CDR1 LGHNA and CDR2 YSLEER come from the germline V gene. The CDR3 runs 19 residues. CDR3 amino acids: CASSQALGQGWSYNSPLHF. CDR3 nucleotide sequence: TGCGCCAGCAGCCAAGCCCTGGGACAGGGATGGTCCTATAATTCACCCCTCCACTTT.

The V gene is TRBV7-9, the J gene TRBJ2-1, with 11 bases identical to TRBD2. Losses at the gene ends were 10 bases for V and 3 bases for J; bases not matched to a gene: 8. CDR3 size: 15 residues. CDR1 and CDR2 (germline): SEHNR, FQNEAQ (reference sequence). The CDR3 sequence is CATLQGTSGYNEQFF. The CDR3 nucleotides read TGTGCCACCCTACAGGGGACTAGCGGCTACAATGAGCAGTTCTTC. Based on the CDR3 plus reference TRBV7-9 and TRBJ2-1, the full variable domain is DTGVSQNPRHKITKRGQNVTFRCDPISEHNRLYWYRQTLGQGPEFLTYFQNEAQLEKSRLLSDRFSAERPKGSFSTLEIQRTEQGDSAMYLCATLQGTSGYNEQFFGPGTRLTVL.

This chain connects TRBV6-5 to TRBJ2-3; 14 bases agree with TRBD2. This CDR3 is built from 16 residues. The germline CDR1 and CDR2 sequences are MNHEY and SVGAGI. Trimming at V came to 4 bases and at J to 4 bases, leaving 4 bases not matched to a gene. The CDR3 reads CASSLTSGGASDTQYF. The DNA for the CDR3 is TGTGCCAGCAGTTTGACTAGCGGGGGGGCGTCAGATACGCAGTATTTT.